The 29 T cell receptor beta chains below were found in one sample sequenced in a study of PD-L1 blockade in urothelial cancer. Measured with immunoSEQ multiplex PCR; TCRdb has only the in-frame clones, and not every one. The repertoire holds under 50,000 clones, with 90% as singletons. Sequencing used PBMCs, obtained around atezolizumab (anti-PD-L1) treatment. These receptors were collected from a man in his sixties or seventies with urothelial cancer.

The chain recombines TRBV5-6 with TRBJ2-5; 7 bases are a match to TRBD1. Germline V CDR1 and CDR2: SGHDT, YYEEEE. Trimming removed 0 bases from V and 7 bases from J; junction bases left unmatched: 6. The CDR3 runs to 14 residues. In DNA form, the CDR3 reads TGTGCCAGCAGCTTGGTTGACAGGGAAGTGACCCAGTACTTC. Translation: CASSLVDREVTQYF.

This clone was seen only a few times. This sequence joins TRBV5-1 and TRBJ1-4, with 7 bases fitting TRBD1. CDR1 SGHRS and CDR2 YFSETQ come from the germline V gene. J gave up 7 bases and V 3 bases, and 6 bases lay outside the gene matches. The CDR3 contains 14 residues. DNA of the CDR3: TGCGCCAGCAGCTCCGGACAGGAGTTTGAAAAACTGTTTTTT. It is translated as CASSSGQEFEKLFF.

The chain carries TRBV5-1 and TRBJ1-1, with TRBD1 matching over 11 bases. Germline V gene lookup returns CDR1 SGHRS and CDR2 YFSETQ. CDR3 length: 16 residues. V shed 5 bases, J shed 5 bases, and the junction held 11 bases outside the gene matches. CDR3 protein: CASSLNPGQGGTEAFF. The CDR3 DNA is TGCGCCAGCAGTTTGAATCCGGGACAGGGGGGGACTGAAGCTTTCTTT.

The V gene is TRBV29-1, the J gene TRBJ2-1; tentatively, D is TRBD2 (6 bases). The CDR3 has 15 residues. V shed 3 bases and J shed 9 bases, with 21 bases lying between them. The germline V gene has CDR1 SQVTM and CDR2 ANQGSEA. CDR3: CSVETGVGRRGEQFF. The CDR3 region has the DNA TGCAGCGTTGAGACGGGAGTGGGGCGTCGGGGTGAGCAGTTCTTC.

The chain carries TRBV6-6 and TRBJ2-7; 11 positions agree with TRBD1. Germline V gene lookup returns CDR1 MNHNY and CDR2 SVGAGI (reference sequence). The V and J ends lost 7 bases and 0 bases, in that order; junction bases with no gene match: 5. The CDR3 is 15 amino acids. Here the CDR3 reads CASISGTGGSYEQYF. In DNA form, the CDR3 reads TGTGCCAGCATCTCTGGGACAGGGGGCTCCTACGAGCAGTACTTC.

The CDR3 protein is CASKGGGATNEKLFF. CDR3 DNA sequence: TGCGCCAGCAAGGGGGGGGGTGCAACTAATGAAAAACTGTTTTTT. This chain links TRBV23-1 with TRBJ1-4; D may be TRBD1 (6 bases). TRBV23-1 is flagged as an ORF with uncertain function. Trimming removed 7 bases from V and 0 bases from J, with 12 bases in between. This CDR3 contains 15 residues.

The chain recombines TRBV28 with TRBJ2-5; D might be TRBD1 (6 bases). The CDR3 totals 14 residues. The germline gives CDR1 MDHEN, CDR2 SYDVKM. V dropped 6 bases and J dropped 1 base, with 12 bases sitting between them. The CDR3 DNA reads TGTGCCAGCAGCAAAACAGGGTTCCAAGAGACCCAGTACTTC. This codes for CASSKTGFQETQYF.

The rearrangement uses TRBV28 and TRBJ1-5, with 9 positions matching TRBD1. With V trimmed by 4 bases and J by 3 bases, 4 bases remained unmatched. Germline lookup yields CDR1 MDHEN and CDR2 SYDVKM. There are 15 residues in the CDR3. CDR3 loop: CASSSGTGPNQPQHF. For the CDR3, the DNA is TGTGCCAGCAGTTCTGGGACAGGGCCCAATCAGCCCCAGCATTTT.

CDR3 region: CASSFLLEQFF. The DNA of the CDR3 is TGTGCCAGCAGCTTCTTACTAGAGCAGTTCTTC. V and J are TRBV7-9 and TRBJ2-1; D call uncertain. The germline CDR1 and CDR2 sequences are SEHNR and FQNEAQ (reference sequence). V dropped 3 bases and J dropped 10 bases, with 7 bases sitting between them. This CDR3 has 11 amino acids. The full variable domain, with the rest looked up from reference TRBV7-9 and TRBJ2-1, is DTGVSQNPRHKITKRGQNVTFRCDPISEHNRLYWYRQTLGQGPEFLTYFQNEAQLEKSRLLSDRFSAERPKGSFSTLEIQRTEQGDSAMYLCASSFLLEQFFGPGTRLTVL.

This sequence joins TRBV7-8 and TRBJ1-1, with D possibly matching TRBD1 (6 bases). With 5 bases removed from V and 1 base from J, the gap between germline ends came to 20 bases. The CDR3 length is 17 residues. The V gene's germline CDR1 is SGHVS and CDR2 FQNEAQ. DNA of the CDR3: TGTGCCAGCAGCCCCATGGTCGGGGGGGCAACGAACACTGAAGCTTTCTTT. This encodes CASSPMVGGATNTEAFF.

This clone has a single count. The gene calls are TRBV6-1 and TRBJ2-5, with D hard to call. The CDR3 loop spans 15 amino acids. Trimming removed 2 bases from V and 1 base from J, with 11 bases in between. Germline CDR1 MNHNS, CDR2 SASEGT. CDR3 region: CASSEILGSQETQYF. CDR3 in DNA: TGTGCCAGCAGTGAAATTTTGGGCAGCCAAGAGACCCAGTACTTC.

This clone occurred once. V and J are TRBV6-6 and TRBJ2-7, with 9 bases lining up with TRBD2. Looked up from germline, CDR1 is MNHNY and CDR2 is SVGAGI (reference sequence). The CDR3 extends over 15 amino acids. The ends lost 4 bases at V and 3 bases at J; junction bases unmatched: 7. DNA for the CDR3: TGTGCCAGCAGTTTGGGAGAGACTAGCGGCTACGAGCAGTACTTC. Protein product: CASSLGETSGYEQYF.

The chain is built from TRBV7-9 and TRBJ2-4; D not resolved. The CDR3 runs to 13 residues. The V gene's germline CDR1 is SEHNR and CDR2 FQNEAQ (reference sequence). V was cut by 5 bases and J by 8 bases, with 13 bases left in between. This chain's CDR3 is CASSPLSLDIQYF. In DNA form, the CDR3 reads TGTGCCAGCAGCCCCCTTAGTTTGGACATTCAGTACTTC.

The chain's CDR3 is CASRGRIGAGPSGANVLTF. The CDR3 region has the DNA TGTGCCAGCAGGGGACGTATTGGAGCGGGCCCCTCTGGGGCCAACGTCCTGACTTTC. This sequence joins TRBV2 and TRBJ2-6; D might be TRBD2 (6 bases). The CDR3 is 19 amino acids. V lost 6 bases and J 0 bases, leaving 21 bases between the germline ends. Germline V gene sequence: CDR1 SNHLY, CDR2 FYNNEI. Full variable domain (outside the CDR3, taken from reference TRBV2 and TRBJ2-6): EPEVTQTPSHQVTQMGQEVILRCVPISNHLYFYWYRQILGQKVEFLVSFYNNEISEKSEIFDDQFSVERPDGSNFTLKIRSTKLEDSAMYFCASRGRIGAGPSGANVLTFGAGSRLTVL.

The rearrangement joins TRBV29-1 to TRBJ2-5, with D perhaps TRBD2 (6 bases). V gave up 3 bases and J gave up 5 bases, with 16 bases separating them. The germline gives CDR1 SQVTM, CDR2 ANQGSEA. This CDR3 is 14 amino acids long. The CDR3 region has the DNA TGCAGCGTTGACGGGGGACCCGGACGGGAGACCCAGTACTTC. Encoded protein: CSVDGGPGRETQYF.

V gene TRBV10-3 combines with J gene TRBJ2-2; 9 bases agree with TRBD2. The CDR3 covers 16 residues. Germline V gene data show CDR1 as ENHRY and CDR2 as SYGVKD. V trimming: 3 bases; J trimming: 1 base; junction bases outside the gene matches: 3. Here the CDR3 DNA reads TGTGCCATCAGTGAACCTAGCGGGATGAACACCGGGGAGCTGTTTTTT. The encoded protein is CAISEPSGMNTGELFF.

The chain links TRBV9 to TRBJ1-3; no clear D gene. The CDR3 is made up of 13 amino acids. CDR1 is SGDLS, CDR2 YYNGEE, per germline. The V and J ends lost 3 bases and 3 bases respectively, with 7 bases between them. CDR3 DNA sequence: TGTGCCAGCAGCGACGGGGTTGGAAACACCATATATTTT. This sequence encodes CASSDGVGNTIYF.

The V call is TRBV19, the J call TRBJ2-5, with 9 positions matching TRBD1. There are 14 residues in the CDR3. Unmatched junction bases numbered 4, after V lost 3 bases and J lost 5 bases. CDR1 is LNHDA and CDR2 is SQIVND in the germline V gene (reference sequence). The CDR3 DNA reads TGTGCCAGTAGTATTTGGGACAGGGTGGAGACCCAGTACTTC. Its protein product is CASSIWDRVETQYF.

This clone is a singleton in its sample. The CDR3 reads CASSPTGTAYNEQFF. The CDR3 DNA reads TGTGCCAGCAGCCCAACCGGGACAGCGTACAATGAGCAGTTCTTC. The chain carries TRBV11-2 and TRBJ2-1; 7 nucleotides agree with TRBD1. The CDR3 totals 15 residues. CDR1 SGHAT and CDR2 FQNNGV come from the germline V gene. Trimming cost V 5 bases and J 4 bases; bases outside gene matches: 8. The full variable domain, in which reference TRBV11-2 and TRBJ2-1 provide the parts outside the CDR3, is EAGVAQSPRYKIIEKRQSVAFWCNPISGHATLYWYQQILGQGPKLLIQFQNNGVVDDSQLPKDRFSAERLKGVDSTLKIQPAKLEDSAVYLCASSPTGTAYNEQFFGPGTRLTVL.

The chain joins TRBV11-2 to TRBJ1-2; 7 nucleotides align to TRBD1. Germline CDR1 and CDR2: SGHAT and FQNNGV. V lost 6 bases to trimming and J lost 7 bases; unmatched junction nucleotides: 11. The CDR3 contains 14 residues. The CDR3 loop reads CASSLYRGSGGYTF. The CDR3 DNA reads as TGTGCCAGCAGTTTATACAGGGGATCGGGTGGCTACACCTTC.

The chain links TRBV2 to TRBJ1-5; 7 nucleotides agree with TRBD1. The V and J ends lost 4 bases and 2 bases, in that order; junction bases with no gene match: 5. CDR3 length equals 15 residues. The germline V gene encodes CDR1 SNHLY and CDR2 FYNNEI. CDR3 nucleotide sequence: TGTGCCAGCAGTGGTCCTACAGGGGGCAATCAGCCCCAGCATTTT. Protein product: CASSGPTGGNQPQHF. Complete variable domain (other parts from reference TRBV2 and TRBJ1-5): EPEVTQTPSHQVTQMGQEVILRCVPISNHLYFYWYRQILGQKVEFLVSFYNNEISEKSEIFDDQFSVERPDGSNFTLKIRSTKLEDSAMYFCASSGPTGGNQPQHFGDGTRLSIL.

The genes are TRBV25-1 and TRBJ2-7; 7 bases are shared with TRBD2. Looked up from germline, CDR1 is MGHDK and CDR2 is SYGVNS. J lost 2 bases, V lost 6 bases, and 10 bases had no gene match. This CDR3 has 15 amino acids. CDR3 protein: CASSASAGSTYEQYF. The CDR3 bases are TGTGCCAGCAGCGCATCAGCGGGGTCTACCTACGAGCAGTACTTC.

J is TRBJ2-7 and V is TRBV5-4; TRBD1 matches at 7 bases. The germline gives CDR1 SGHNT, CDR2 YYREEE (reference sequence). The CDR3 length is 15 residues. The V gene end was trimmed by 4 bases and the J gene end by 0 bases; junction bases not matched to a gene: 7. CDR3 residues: CASSRDRESSYEQYF. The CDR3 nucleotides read TGTGCCAGCAGCCGAGACAGGGAGAGCTCCTACGAGCAGTACTTC.

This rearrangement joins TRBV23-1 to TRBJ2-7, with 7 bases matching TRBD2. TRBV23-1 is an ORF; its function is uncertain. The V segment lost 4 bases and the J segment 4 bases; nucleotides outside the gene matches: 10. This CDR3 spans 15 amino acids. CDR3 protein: CASSPGPGEGYEQYF. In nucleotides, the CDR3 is TGCGCCAGCAGTCCGGGGCCTGGGGAGGGTTACGAGCAGTACTTC.

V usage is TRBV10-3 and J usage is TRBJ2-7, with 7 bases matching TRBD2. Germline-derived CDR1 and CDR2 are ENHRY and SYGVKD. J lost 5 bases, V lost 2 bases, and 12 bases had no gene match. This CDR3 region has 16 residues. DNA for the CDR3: TGTGCCATCAGTGAGAAAGGCGGGAGTCTTGGGGACGAGCAGTACTTC. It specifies CAISEKGGSLGDEQYF.

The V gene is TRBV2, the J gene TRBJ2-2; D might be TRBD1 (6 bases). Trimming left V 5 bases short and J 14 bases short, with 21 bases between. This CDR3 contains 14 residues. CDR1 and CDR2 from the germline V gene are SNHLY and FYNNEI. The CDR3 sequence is CASSYGTTHGELFF. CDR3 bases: TGTGCCAGCAGTTACGGGACAACTCACGGTGAACTGTTTTTT.

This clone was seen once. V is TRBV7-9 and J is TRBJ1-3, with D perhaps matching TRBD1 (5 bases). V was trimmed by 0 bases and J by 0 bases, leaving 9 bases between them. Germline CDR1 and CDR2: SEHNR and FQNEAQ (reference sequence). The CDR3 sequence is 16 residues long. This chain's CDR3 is CASSLAGLYSGNTIYF. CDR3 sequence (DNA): TGTGCCAGCAGCTTAGCGGGACTTTACTCTGGAAACACCATATATTTT. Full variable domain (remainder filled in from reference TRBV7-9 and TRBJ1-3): DTGVSQNPRHKITKRGQNVTFRCDPISEHNRLYWYRQTLGQGPEFLTYFQNEAQLEKSRLLSDRFSAERPKGSFSTLEIQRTEQGDSAMYLCASSLAGLYSGNTIYFGEGSWLTVV.

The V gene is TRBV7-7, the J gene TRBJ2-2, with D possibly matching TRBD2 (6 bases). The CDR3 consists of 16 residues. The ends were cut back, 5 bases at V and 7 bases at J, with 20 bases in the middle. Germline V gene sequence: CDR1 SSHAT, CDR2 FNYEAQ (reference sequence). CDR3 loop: CASSKAGTPFIGELFF. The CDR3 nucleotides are TGTGCCAGCAGCAAAGCTGGGACTCCGTTTATCGGGGAGCTGTTTTTT.

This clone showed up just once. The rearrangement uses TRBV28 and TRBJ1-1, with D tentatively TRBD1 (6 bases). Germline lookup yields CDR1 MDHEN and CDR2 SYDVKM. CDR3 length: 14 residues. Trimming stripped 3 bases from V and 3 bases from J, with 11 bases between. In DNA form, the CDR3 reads TGTGCCAGCAGTTTGCAGGGGCTAGACACTGAAGCTTTCTTT. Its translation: CASSLQGLDTEAFF. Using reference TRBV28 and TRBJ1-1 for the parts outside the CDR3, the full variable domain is DVKVTQSSRYLVKRTGEKVFLECVQDMDHENMFWYRQDPGLGLRLIYFSYDVKMKEKGDIPEGYSVSREKKERFSLILESASTNQTSMYLCASSLQGLDTEAFFGQGTRLTVV.